The rows below give T cell receptor beta chains drawn from one sample of a study of CD8+CD57+ T cells in acquired aplastic anemia. One entry per CDR3 protein, called by TCRdb with MiXCR from the reads. The data show 150,000 to 200,000 distinct CDR3 sequences, about 45% seen once. The sample comprised sorted CD4+, CD8+, or CD8+CD57+ T cells (not recorded which) from PBMCs. The receptors were sampled from a human donor with aplastic anemia. CDR3s include the opening cysteine and the closing phenylalanine or tryptophan. Each record gives: D gene, V gene, J gene, clone size, CDR3 DNA, CDR3 protein. A D gene is named only where the DNA matches it firmly. Size is stated for part of the rows, as once, few or many counts, or as a class when the clone is expanded.

TRBD2,TRBV7-3,TRBJ2-5,.,TGTGCCAGCAGCTTAGTTCCTAGCGGGGCACAAGAGACCCAGTACTTC,CASSLVPSGAQETQYF
.,TRBV7-3,TRBJ1-5,many,TGTGCCAGCAGTCGGGACACCAATCAGCCCCAGCATTTT,CASSRDTNQPQHF
.,TRBV7-6,TRBJ2-7,.,TGTGCCAGCAGCGCAGGGGCCAACTCCTACGAGCAGTACTTC,CASSAGANSYEQYF
.,TRBV3-1,TRBJ2-3,few,TGTGCCAGCAGCCAACGCCGGGGCACTGGCACAGATACGCAGTATTTT,CASSQRRGTGTDTQYF
TRBD2,TRBV7-2,TRBJ2-5,.,TGTGCCAGCAGCTTAGGACTAGCGGGGGAAGGAGAGACCCAGTACTTC,CASSLGLAGEGETQYF
TRBD2,TRBV2,TRBJ2-5,many,TGTGCCAGCAGCGGACTAGAGGGAGAGACCCAGTACTTC,CASSGLEGETQYF
TRBD1,TRBV12-3/TRBV12-4,TRBJ1-2,many,TGTGCCAGCAGACGGACAGGGTTGGGCTATGGCTACACCTTC,CASRRTGLGYGYTF
TRBD1,TRBV3-1,TRBJ2-3,.,TGTGCCAGCAGCCAAGGACAGGGGGTCTTTTCACACACAGATACGCAGTATTTT,CASSQGQGVFSHTDTQYF
TRBD2,TRBV20-1,TRBJ2-7,many,TGCAGTGCTAGAGAGCCTAGCGGGGTCTACGAGCAGTACTTC,CSAREPSGVYEQYF
.,TRBV5-1,TRBJ2-1,few,TGCGCCAGCAGCTACGGGGGGCCCTACAATGAGCAGTTCTTC,CASSYGGPYNEQFF
.,TRBV11-2,TRBJ2-7,.,TGTGCCAGCAGCTTATTAGGTTGGGGGCTAACCTACGAGCAGTACTTC,CASSLLGWGLTYEQYF
TRBD1,TRBV2,TRBJ1-5,once,TGTGCCAGCACTAGAGAAGGGGGCCCTCAGCCCCAGCATTTT,CASTREGGPQPQHF
TRBD1,TRBV18,TRBJ1-3,.,TGTGCCAGCTCGACAGGGTCTGGAAACACCATATATTTT,CASSTGSGNTIYF
.,TRBV2,TRBJ1-4,many,TGTGCCAGCTTGAGGCAGGGGAGGGAAAAACTGTTTTTT,CASLRQGREKLFF
TRBD1,TRBV12-3/TRBV12-4,TRBJ1-3,many,TGTGCCAGCAGACGGACAGGTGAAAACACCATATATTTT,CASRRTGENTIYF
.,TRBV12-3/TRBV12-4,TRBJ2-1,once,TGTGCCAGCAGTTTAGGCCCGGGGGCGCGGAATGAGCAGTTCTTC,CASSLGPGARNEQFF
.,TRBV7-9,TRBJ2-5,many,TGTGCCAGCAGAGCCGAGGAGACCCAGTACTTC,CASRAEETQYF
.,TRBV18,TRBJ2-2,.,TGTGCCAGCTCACCACCCCAGGGGAACACCGGGGAGCTGTTTTTT,CASSPPQGNTGELFF
.,TRBV2,TRBJ1-4,.,TGTGCCAGCAGTCAACAGGATGAAAAACTGTTTTTT,CASSQQDEKLFF
TRBD1,TRBV2,TRBJ2-7,.,TGTGCCAGCAGTGAGGGGACAGGGGTCTACGACGAGCAGTACTTC,CASSEGTGVYDEQYF
TRBD2,TRBV20-1,TRBJ2-3,many,TGCAGTTTCCTAACGGGGGGGGCCACAGATACGCAGTATTTT,CSFLTGGATDTQYF
TRBD2,TRBV14,TRBJ2-3,few,TGTGCCAGCAGCCCAGCGACTAGCGGGGGGGGGCTCCCTAGCACAGATACGCAGTATTTT,CASSPATSGGGLPSTDTQYF
TRBD2,TRBV6-1,TRBJ2-7,many,TGTGCCAGCAGTGCCGGCGGGGGGGGCTCTTGGAGTGAAGCGGGCGAGCAGTACTTC,CASSAGGGGSWSEAGEQYF
.,TRBV7-2,TRBJ2-7,.,TGTGCCAGCAGAAAGACAGGAATTGGAGAGCAGTACTTC,CASRKTGIGEQYF
TRBD2,TRBV7-6,TRBJ2-3,.,TGTGCCAGCACCAACCTCCGGGGGGAAGTAGATACGCAGTACTTT,CASTNLRGEVDTQYF
.,TRBV7-8,TRBJ2-7,.,TGTGCCAGCAGCTTGGAGGCAGGGGTGTACGAGCAGTACTTC,CASSLEAGVYEQYF
.,TRBV29-1,TRBJ2-1,.,TGCAGCGTTACTTTTATCGGGGTCTACAATGAGCAGTTCTTC,CSVTFIGVYNEQFF
TRBD2,TRBV19,TRBJ2-2,.,TGTGCCAGTAGTAGTTCTGGAGGGACTAGCGGGAACACCGGGGAGCTGTTTTTT,CASSSSGGTSGNTGELFF
TRBD1,TRBV12-3/TRBV12-4,TRBJ2-1,many,TGTGCCAGCACCACAGGGGACAGGCGATACAATGAGCAGTTCTTC,CASTTGDRRYNEQFF
TRBD2,TRBV6-2/TRBV6-3,TRBJ2-3,.,TGTGCCAGCAGCCTTCAGCGGGGGGAGGCGGATACGCAGTATTTT,CASSLQRGEADTQYF
.,TRBV10-3,TRBJ2-5,many,TGTGCCATCAGGGACAGCTATCGGGAGACCCAGTACTTC,CAIRDSYRETQYF
TRBD1,TRBV6-1,TRBJ1-2,many,TGTGCCAGCAGGGCGCGGACAGGGGTCTATGGCTACACCTTC,CASRARTGVYGYTF
.,TRBV15,TRBJ2-3,.,TGTGCCACCAGCAGAGAGCTCGTGGATACGCAGTATTTT,CATSRELVDTQYF
.,TRBV27,TRBJ2-2,.,TGTGCCAGCAGCAACGACGGAAACACCGGGGAGCTGTTTTTT,CASSNDGNTGELFF
TRBD2,TRBV9,TRBJ2-1,many,TGTGCCAGCAGCTCTGTAGCGGGGGTTTCCTACAATGAGCAGTTCTTC,CASSSVAGVSYNEQFF
TRBD1,TRBV9,TRBJ2-7,.,TGTGCCAGCAGCGAGACAGGGGGCGCCTCCTACGAGCAGTACTTC,CASSETGGASYEQYF
.,TRBV7-2,TRBJ2-1,many,TGTGCCAGCAGCTCCTCCGGGTACAATGAGCAGTTCTTC,CASSSSGYNEQFF